This TCR beta chain is drawn from a study of blood T cell repertoires in COVID-19. With 5 bases removed from V and 1 base from J, the gap between germline ends came to 12 bases. CDR3 size: 13 residues. The germline gives CDR1 GTSNPN, CDR2 SVGIG (reference sequence). The assay was immunoSEQ multiplex PCR, and TCRdb's table has in-frame clones only and misses some. Of roughly 190,000 clones listed, 87% are singletons. Sequencing input: PBMCs or T cells enriched from blood (not recorded which). This rearrangement joins TRBV30 to TRBJ2-7; D is uncertain. The clonotype was recovered from a woman in her twenties or thirties who had recovered from COVID-19. CDR3 protein: CAWAPSRSYEQYF. The CDR3, as DNA: TGTGCCTGGGCCCCCAGCAGGTCCTACGAGCAGTACTTC.